The rows below give T cell receptor beta chains drawn from one sample of a study of beta chain features in type 1 diabetes. Assay: immunoSEQ multiplex PCR; the TCRdb copy retains only in-frame clones and omits some. Of about 330,000 clones detected, roughly 11% appear once; the ten largest clones hold about 0.014%. Sequencing was done on a sample of naive CD4+ T cells from blood. These receptors all come from a woman in her twenties or thirties in good health. Each CDR3 is given with its conserved first and last residue. The order of the fields is D gene, clone size, J gene, V gene, CDR3 DNA, CDR3 protein. D genes are given only for firm matches. Not all rows give a size; the values are once, few, many and, for expanded clones, a class.

TRBD1	few	TRBJ2-5	TRBV18	TGTGCCAGCTCACCATCGACAGGGGGCCGGGAGACCCAGTACTTC	CASSPSTGGRETQYF
NA	NA	TRBJ1-1	TRBV2	TGTGCCAGCAGTGTGGAGGGTTACACTGAAGCTTTCTTT	CASSVEGYTEAFF
NA	NA	TRBJ2-1	TRBV9	TGTGCCAGCAGCGTATTTTCGAGCAGGAACAATGAGCAGTTCTTC	CASSVFSSRNNEQFF
NA	few	TRBJ1-1	TRBV4-2	TGTGCCAGCAGCCACCACGGACAGCGCATGAACACTGAAGCTTTCTTT	CASSHHGQRMNTEAFF
TRBD2	NA	TRBJ2-5	TRBV15	TGTGCCACCAGCAGACTAGCGGGAGGGTTCGTGGAGACCCAGTACTTC	CATSRLAGGFVETQYF
TRBD2	NA	TRBJ2-2	TRBV9	TGTGCCAGCAGCCCCCGAGGAGCGGGAGCCGGGGAGCTGTTTTTT	CASSPRGAGAGELFF
NA	once	TRBJ2-5	TRBV4-2	TGTGCCAGCAGCCATGGGCGGGGGCGCGCGGAGACCCGGTACTTC	CASSHGRGRAETRYF
TRBD2	NA	TRBJ2-1	TRBV4-2	TGTGCCAGCAGCCAAGTTAAGCGGGAGTTCCACAATGAGCAGTTCTTC	CASSQVKREFHNEQFF
NA	few	TRBJ1-1	TRBV14	TGTGCCAGCAGCCTGTACATGAACACTGAAGCTTTCTTT	CASSLYMNTEAFF
TRBD2	NA	TRBJ2-3	TRBV7-2	TGTGCCAGCAGCTCGGCACTAGCGGGCGGCACAGATACGCAGTATTTT	CASSSALAGGTDTQYF
NA	few	TRBJ2-7	TRBV15	TGTGCCACCAGCAGACGCCCCACCGGGACACAGGCTTACGAGCAGTACTTC	CATSRRPTGTQAYEQYF
TRBD2	NA	TRBJ2-3	TRBV12-5	TGTGCTAGTGGTTTGGGAGAGCGGGATGGCCCAGATACGCAGTATTTT	CASGLGERDGPDTQYF
NA	few	TRBJ1-6	TRBV30	TGTGCCTGGACACAGTCTAATTCACCCCTCCACTTT	CAWTQSNSPLHF
NA	few	TRBJ2-3	TRBV4-3	TGCGCCAGCAGCCAAGATCAGAGGGAGAGGACAGATACGCAGTATTTT	CASSQDQRERTDTQYF
NA	NA	TRBJ2-3	TRBV27	TGTGCCAGCAGTTTTCGGGGAGCGACAGATACGCAGTATTTT	CASSFRGATDTQYF
NA	few	TRBJ2-7	TRBV7-2	TGTGCCAGCAGCTTAGCGCTAGGACCCGGGGGCGAGCAGTACTTC	CASSLALGPGGEQYF
NA	few	TRBJ2-7	TRBV30	TGTGCCTGGACCACCCCGAGACTAGGCATACCCTACGAGCAGTACTTC	CAWTTPRLGIPYEQYF
NA	NA	TRBJ1-2	TRBV7-2	TGTGCCAGCAGCCTGACAGGAGCCTATGGCTACACCTTC	CASSLTGAYGYTF
NA	NA	TRBJ1-2	TRBV19	TGTGCCAGTAGTCTGGGCCCAAGTTATGGCTACACCTTC	CASSLGPSYGYTF
NA	few	TRBJ2-2	TRBV18	TGTGCCAGCTCACCGGGTCAGGGGATCGCCGGGGAGCTGTTTTTT	CASSPGQGIAGELFF
TRBD1	few	TRBJ1-5	TRBV7-2	TGTGCCAGCAGCTTTTTTGACAGGGATATGACCCAGCATTTT	CASSFFDRDMTQHF
NA	few	TRBJ2-1	TRBV7-2	TGTGCCAGCAGCAGACAGACTGGGGGGAACAATGAGCAGTTCTTC	CASSRQTGGNNEQFF
NA	few	TRBJ2-5	TRBV5-4	TGTGCCAGCAGCTTGGACCCGCCGGGGTCGAGGGACTTC	CASSLDPPGSRDF
NA	few	TRBJ2-4	TRBV4-1	TGCGCCAGCAGCCAAGATAGCATACTCTCCAAAAACATTCAGTACTTC	CASSQDSILSKNIQYF
NA	NA	TRBJ2-7	TRBV2	TGTGCCAGCAGTATCCTCGGGGCCTACGAGCAGTACTTC	CASSILGAYEQYF
NA	few	TRBJ1-1	TRBV5-4	TGTGCCAGCACCCCTCGTGGGGGGGTGAACACTGAAGCTTTCTTT	CASTPRGGVNTEAFF
NA	NA	TRBJ1-1	TRBV5-1	TGCGCCAGCAGCTTGTTAGGGGCGAACACTGAAGCTTTCTTT	CASSLLGANTEAFF
TRBD1	NA	TRBJ2-7	TRBV18	TGTGCCAGCTGCGCGGGGGACAGGGTCCACGAGCAGTACTTC	CASCAGDRVHEQYF
TRBD1	NA	TRBJ2-3	TRBV7-8	TGTGCCAGCAGCATACGGGCCGGACAGGGCGGCGCAGATACGCAGTATTTT	CASSIRAGQGGADTQYF
TRBD2	few	TRBJ2-1	TRBV5-1	TGCGCCAGCAGGGATGGGACTAGCGGGATGGATGAGCAGTTCTTC	CASRDGTSGMDEQFF
NA	NA	TRBJ2-3	TRBV5-1	TGCGCCAGCAGCGCAACTAAGTCTTCTACTAGCACAGATACGCAGTATTTT	CASSATKSSTSTDTQYF
TRBD1	NA	TRBJ1-1	TRBV28	TGTGCCAGCAGTGCTCCGGGACAGGCGCTTGAAGCTTTCTTT	CASSAPGQALEAFF
TRBD2	few	TRBJ2-7	TRBV6-5	TGTGCCAGCAGCACTTCTAGCGGAGCCCTCCACGAGCAGTACTTC	CASSTSSGALHEQYF
TRBD2	few	TRBJ2-3	TRBV2	TGTGCCAGCAGTAGGTACCAAGGGAGGGGAGATACGCAGTATTTT	CASSRYQGRGDTQYF
TRBD2	few	TRBJ2-1	TRBV5-6	TGTGCCAGCAGCTTGGGTAGCGGGAGGGTCAATGAGCAGTTCTTC	CASSLGSGRVNEQFF
NA	once	TRBJ2-3	TRBV19	TGTGCCAGTATGGTTCAGGGGTTCGGCACAGATACGCAGTATTTT	CASMVQGFGTDTQYF
TRBD1	few	TRBJ2-7	TRBV20-1	TGCAGTGGCTCAGGGGGTCCCGAGCAGTACTTC	CSGSGGPEQYF
TRBD1	few	TRBJ2-2	TRBV2	TGTGCCAGCAACGTTCCGGGACAGAGAAACACCGGGGAGCTGTTTTTT	CASNVPGQRNTGELFF
NA	NA	TRBJ2-7	TRBV2	TGTGCCAGCAAGCCGGGACTGTACTACGAGCAGTACTTC	CASKPGLYYEQYF
TRBD2	few	TRBJ2-1	TRBV7-7	TGTGCTAGCAGCCCCCAAGCGGGAGGCAATGAGCAGTTCTTC	CASSPQAGGNEQFF
NA	few	TRBJ1-5	TRBV2	TGTGCCAGCAGTTCCCAGGGGACGATGGGCAATCAGCCCCAGCATTTT	CASSSQGTMGNQPQHF
NA	few	TRBJ2-1	TRBV19	TGTGCCAGTAGTATATACAACAATGAGCAGTTCTTC	CASSIYNNEQFF
NA	few	TRBJ2-1	TRBV9	TGTGCCAGCAGCGTCGGTTCCTCCTACAATGAGCAGTTCTTC	CASSVGSSYNEQFF
TRBD2	few	TRBJ2-1	TRBV6-5	TGTGCCAGCAGTTTTACGGGAGGGCCGAGTGAGCAGTTCTTC	CASSFTGGPSEQFF
NA	NA	TRBJ1-3	TRBV28	TGTGCCAGCAGTACCCGCCGGGCTGGAAACACCATATATTTT	CASSTRRAGNTIYF
NA	NA	TRBJ1-5	TRBV4-3	TGCGCCAGCAGCCAAGGCCCCGGACCCCAGGGGCCCCAGCATTTT	CASSQGPGPQGPQHF
TRBD2	NA	TRBJ2-3	TRBV4-3	TGCGCCAGCAGCCAAAGACTAGCGGGAGGCTATTTT	CASSQRLAGGYF
NA	few	TRBJ2-7	TRBV7-9	TGTGCCAGCACTAAATCGGGGGTACGCGAGCAGTACTTC	CASTKSGVREQYF
NA	NA	TRBJ1-5	TRBV2	TGTGCCAGCAGAGAGGGGGGGCGATATCAGCCCCAGCATTTT	CASREGGRYQPQHF
TRBD1	NA	TRBJ1-5	TRBV27	TGTGCCAGCAGACCGGGGGACAGAAATCAGCCCCAGCATTTT	CASRPGDRNQPQHF
TRBD2	NA	TRBJ2-1	TRBV28	TGTGCCAGCAGTCCATATTGGGCCACCGGGACTAGCTCCTACAATGAGCAGTTCTTC	CASSPYWATGTSSYNEQFF
TRBD2	few	TRBJ2-1	TRBV30	TGTGCCTGGAGGGTAGCGGGAGGTGAGCAGTTCTTC	CAWRVAGGEQFF
NA	few	TRBJ1-3	TRBV19	TGTGCCAGTAGTACCTCCGGGGAATCTGGAAACACCATATATTTT	CASSTSGESGNTIYF
NA	few	TRBJ2-4	TRBV27	TGTGCCAGCAGTTTAGAGCGGAAAGCCAAAAACATTCAGTACTTC	CASSLERKAKNIQYF
NA	few	TRBJ2-2	TRBV30	TGTGCCTGGAGCCCCCGGGGCGGGGAGCTGTTTTTT	CAWSPRGGELFF
NA	NA	TRBJ2-3	TRBV10-3	TGTGCCATCAGTAGGGGTGACACAGATACGCAGTATTTT	CAISRGDTDTQYF
TRBD1	NA	TRBJ1-1	TRBV19	TGTGCCAGTACCCGGACAGGATCCACTGAAGCTTTCTTT	CASTRTGSTEAFF
TRBD2	few	TRBJ2-1	TRBV19	TGTGCCAGTAGTACGGGGACTAGCGGAGGCAATGAGCAGTTCTTC	CASSTGTSGGNEQFF
TRBD1	NA	TRBJ1-1	TRBV28	TGTGCCAGCAGTAATCACAGGGGCACTGAAGCTTTCTTT	CASSNHRGTEAFF